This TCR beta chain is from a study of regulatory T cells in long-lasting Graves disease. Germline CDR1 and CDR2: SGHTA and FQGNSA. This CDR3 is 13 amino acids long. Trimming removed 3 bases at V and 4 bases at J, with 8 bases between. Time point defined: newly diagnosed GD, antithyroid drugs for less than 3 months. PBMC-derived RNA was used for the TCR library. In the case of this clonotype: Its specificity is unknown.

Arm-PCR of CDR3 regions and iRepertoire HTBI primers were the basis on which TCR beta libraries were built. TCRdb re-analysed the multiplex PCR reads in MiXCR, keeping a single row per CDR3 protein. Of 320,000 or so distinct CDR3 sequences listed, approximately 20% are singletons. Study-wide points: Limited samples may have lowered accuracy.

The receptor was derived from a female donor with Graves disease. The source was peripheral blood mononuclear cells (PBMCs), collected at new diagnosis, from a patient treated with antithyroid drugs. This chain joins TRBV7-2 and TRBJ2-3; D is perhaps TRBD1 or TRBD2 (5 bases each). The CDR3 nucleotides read TGTGCCAGCAGCTTCGGGACCTCAGATACGCAGTATTTT. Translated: CASSFGTSDTQYF.